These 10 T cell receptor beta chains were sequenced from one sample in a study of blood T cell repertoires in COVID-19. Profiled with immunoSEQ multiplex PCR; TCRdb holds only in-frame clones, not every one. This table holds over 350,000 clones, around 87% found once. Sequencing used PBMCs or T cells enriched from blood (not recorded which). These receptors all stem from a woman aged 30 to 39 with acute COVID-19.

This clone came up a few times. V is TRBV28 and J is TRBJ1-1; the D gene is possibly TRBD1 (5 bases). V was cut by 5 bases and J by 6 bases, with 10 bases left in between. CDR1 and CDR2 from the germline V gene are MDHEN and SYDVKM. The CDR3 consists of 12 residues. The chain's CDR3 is CASSIAGPEAFF. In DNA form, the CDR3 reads TGTGCCAGCAGTATCGCGGGGCCTGAAGCTTTCTTT.

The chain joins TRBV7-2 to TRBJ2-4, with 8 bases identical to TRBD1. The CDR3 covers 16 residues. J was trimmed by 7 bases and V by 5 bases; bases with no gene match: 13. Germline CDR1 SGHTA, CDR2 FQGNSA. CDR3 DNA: TGTGCCAGCAGCCCAGGGGGCCGGGGTATCCGCAACATTCAGTACTTC. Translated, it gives CASSPGGRGIRNIQYF. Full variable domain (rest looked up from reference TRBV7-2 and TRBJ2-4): GAGVSQSPSNKVTEKGKDVELRCDPISGHTALYWYRQSLGQGLEFLIYFQGNSAPDKSGLPSDRFSAERTGGSVSTLTIQRTQQEDSAVYLCASSPGGRGIRNIQYFGAGTRLSVL.

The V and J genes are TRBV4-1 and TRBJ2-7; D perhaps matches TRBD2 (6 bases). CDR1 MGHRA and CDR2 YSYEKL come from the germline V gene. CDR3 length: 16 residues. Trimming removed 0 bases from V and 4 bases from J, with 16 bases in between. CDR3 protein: CASSQDPGGTWYEQYF. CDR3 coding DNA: TGCGCCAGCAGCCAAGACCCCGGCGGGACCTGGTACGAGCAGTACTTC.

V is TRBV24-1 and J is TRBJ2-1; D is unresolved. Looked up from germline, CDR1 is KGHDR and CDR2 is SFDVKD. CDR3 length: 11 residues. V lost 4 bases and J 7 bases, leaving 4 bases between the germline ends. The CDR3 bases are TGTGCCACCAGTGAGCGTAATGAGCAGTTCTTC. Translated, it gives CATSERNEQFF.

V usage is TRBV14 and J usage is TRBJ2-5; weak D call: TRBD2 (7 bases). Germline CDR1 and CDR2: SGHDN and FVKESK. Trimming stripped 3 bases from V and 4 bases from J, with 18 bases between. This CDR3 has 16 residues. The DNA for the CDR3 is TGTGCCAGCAGCCATGCACTCGGGGGGCTAGGAGAGACCCAGTACTTC. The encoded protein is CASSHALGGLGETQYF.

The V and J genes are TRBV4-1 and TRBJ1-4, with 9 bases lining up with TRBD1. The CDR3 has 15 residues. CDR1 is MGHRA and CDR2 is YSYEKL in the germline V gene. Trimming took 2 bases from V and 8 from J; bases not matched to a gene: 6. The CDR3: CASSQWTGANEKLFF. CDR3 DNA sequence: TGCGCCAGCAGCCAATGGACAGGGGCAAACGAAAAACTGTTTTTT.

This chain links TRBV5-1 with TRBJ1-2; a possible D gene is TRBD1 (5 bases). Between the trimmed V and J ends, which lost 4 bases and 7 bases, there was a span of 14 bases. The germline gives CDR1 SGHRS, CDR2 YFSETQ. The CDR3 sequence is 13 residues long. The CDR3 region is CASSLAPQGGYTF. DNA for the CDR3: TGCGCCAGCAGCCTGGCCCCCCAGGGTGGCTACACCTTC. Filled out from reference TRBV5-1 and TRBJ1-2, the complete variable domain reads KAGVTQTPRYLIKTRGQQVTLSCSPISGHRSVSWYQQTPGQGLQFLFEYFSETQRNKGNFPGRFSGRQFSNSRSEMNVSTLELGDSALYLCASSLAPQGGYTFGSGTRLTVV.

The CDR3 coding sequence is TGTGCCAGCAGTGAATGGTGGGCCCTGGATTCACCCCTCCACTTT. Translated: CASSEWWALDSPLHF. The chain recombines TRBV25-1 with TRBJ1-6; D unresolved. V lost 1 base and J lost 8, with 12 bases in between. The CDR3 is 15 amino acids. Germline lookup yields CDR1 MGHDK and CDR2 SYGVNS.

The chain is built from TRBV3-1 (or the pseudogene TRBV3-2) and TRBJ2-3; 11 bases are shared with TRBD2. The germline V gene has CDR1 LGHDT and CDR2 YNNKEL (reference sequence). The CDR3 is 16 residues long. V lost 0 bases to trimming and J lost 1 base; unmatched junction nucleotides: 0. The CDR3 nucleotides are TGTGCCAGCAGCCAAGAACTAGCGGGGGGCACAGATACGCAGTATTTT. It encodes CASSQELAGGTDTQYF.

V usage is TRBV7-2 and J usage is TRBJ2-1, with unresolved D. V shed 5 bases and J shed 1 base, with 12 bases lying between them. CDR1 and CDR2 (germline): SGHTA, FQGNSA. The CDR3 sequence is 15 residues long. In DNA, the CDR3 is TGTGCCAGCAGCCCCCTCCCCTCGTCCTACAATGAGCAGTTCTTC. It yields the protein CASSPLPSSYNEQFF.